The rows below give T cell receptor beta chains drawn from one sample of a study of blood T cell repertoires in COVID-19. Repertoires were generated with immunoSEQ multiplex PCR, while TCRdb's copy carries only in-frame clones and drops some. The sample contains 210,000 or so clones, over 75% of which appear only once. The sequenced sample consisted of PBMCs or T cells enriched from blood (not recorded which). The source is a woman aged 25 to 45 who had been exposed to COVID-19. The CDR3 runs from the conserved cysteine through the conserved F or W. A D gene is named only where the DNA matches it firmly. Only some rows state a clone size, as once, few, many or a class for expanded clones.

cdr3_length,j_call,v_call,d_call,clone_size,cdr3_aa,cdr3_nt
21,TRBJ2-1,TRBV28,.,.,CASNSVWDRQTSGRSYNEQFF,TGTGCCAGCAACTCTGTTTGGGACAGACAAACTAGCGGACGATCCTACAATGAGCAGTTCTTC
13,TRBJ1-2,TRBV11-2,.,.,CASNQDNSYGYTF,TGTGCCAGCAATCAGGACAACTCCTATGGCTACACCTTC
13,TRBJ2-3,TRBV3-1/TRBV3-2,TRBD1,.,CASRTQGTDTQYF,TGTGCCAGCAGAACACAGGGGACAGATACGCAGTATTTT
16,TRBJ2-2,TRBV6-5,TRBD1,.,CASSYNRGQNTGELFF,TGTGCCAGCAGTTATAACAGGGGTCAAAACACCGGGGAGCTGTTTTTT
15,TRBJ2-5,TRBV5-6,.,.,CASSSTGSESETQYF,TGTGCCAGCAGCAGCACAGGGTCGGAGTCAGAGACCCAGTACTTC
14,TRBJ1-1,TRBV5-1,TRBD1,.,CASSEGQGTTEAFF,TGCGCCAGCAGCGAAGGACAGGGGACCACTGAAGCTTTCTTT
12,TRBJ2-1,TRBV28,.,.,CASSLRLSEQFF,TGTGCCAGCAGCCTTCGACTATCCGAGCAGTTCTTC
13,TRBJ1-5,TRBV19,.,.,CASSTQGNQPQHF,TGTGCCAGTAGTACCCAGGGGAATCAGCCCCAGCATTTT
13,TRBJ2-7,TRBV19,.,.,CASSIPGSYEQYF,TGTGCCAGTAGTATCCCGGGGTCCTACGAGCAGTACTTC
16,TRBJ2-2,TRBV7-3,.,few,CASSLDVGVRSGELFF,TGTGCCAGCAGCTTAGACGTGGGAGTGAGGTCCGGGGAGCTGTTTTTT
14,TRBJ2-1,TRBV28,.,.,CASSPQNARGEQFF,TGTGCCAGCAGTCCCCAAAATGCCCGGGGTGAGCAGTTCTTC
13,TRBJ1-4,TRBV7-9,.,.,CASSLAGAEKLFF,TGTGCCAGCAGCTTAGCGGGGGCCGAAAAACTGTTTTTT
16,TRBJ2-6,TRBV18,.,.,CASSRWRPSGANVLTF,TGTGCCAGCTCCCGGTGGAGGCCCTCTGGGGCCAACGTCCTGACTTTC
14,TRBJ1-5,TRBV28,TRBD1,once,CASRDRGANQPQHF,TGTGCCAGCCGGGACAGGGGCGCGAATCAGCCCCAGCATTTT
16,TRBJ2-3,TRBV4-2,TRBD1,.,CASSHEGTGNTDTQYF,TGTGCCAGCAGCCATGAAGGGACAGGGAACACAGATACGCAGTATTTT
14,TRBJ1-5,TRBV2,TRBD1,.,CASTYDRDDQPQHF,TGTGCCAGCACCTATGACAGGGATGATCAGCCCCAGCATTTT
15,TRBJ1-1,TRBV27,.,.,CASSLTRRSSTEAFF,TGTGCCAGCAGTTTAACCCGCCGGTCCTCCACTGAAGCTTTCTTT
14,TRBJ1-1,TRBV7-2,.,.,CASSRMGPGTEAFF,TGTGCCAGCAGTCGAATGGGGCCGGGCACTGAAGCTTTCTTT
16,TRBJ1-1,TRBV6-1,.,.,CASSGPRGRLNTEAFF,TGTGCCAGCAGTGGACCCAGGGGTCGGCTAAACACTGAAGCTTTCTTT
15,TRBJ1-5,TRBV21-1,.,once,CASSKSQASNQPQHF,TGTGCCAGCAGCAAATCTCAGGCCAGCAATCAGCCCCAGCATTTT
15,TRBJ2-3,TRBV27,TRBD2,.,CASSLDGRTTDTQYF,TGTGCCAGCAGTTTAGACGGGAGGACGACAGATACGCAGTATTTT
12,TRBJ2-2,TRBV12-3/TRBV12-4,.,.,CASSRVIGELFF,TGTGCCAGCAGCCGGGTAATCGGGGAGCTGTTTTTT
16,TRBJ2-5,TRBV28,TRBD2,.,CASSPRLAGLQETQYF,TGTGCCAGCAGTCCCCGACTAGCGGGGCTTCAAGAGACCCAGTACTTC
16,TRBJ2-3,TRBV4-1,TRBD2,.,CASSHATSRSTDTQYF,TGCGCCAGCAGCCACGCGACTAGCAGATCCACAGATACGCAGTATTTT
15,TRBJ2-7,TRBV4-2,.,.,CASSPRAGPSYEQYF,TGTGCCAGCAGCCCCCGGGCGGGTCCCTCCTACGAGCAGTACTTC
15,TRBJ2-2,TRBV2,TRBD2,.,CASLTSGANTGELFF,TGTGCCAGCCTGACTAGCGGCGCGAACACCGGGGAGCTGTTTTTT
15,TRBJ1-1,TRBV10-3,TRBD1,once,CAIRQIGTVNTEAFF,TGTGCCATCAGACAAATAGGGACAGTCAACACTGAAGCTTTCTTT
14,TRBJ1-4,TRBV7-9,TRBD1,.,CASSLRDSREKLFF,TGTGCCAGCAGCCTCAGGGACAGTCGGGAAAAACTGTTTTTT
14,TRBJ2-2,TRBV5-1,.,.,CASSSVLGTGELFF,TGCGCCAGCAGCTCGGTACTAGGCACCGGGGAGCTGTTTTTT
16,TRBJ2-5,TRBV27,.,once,CASSSLRGRLQETQYF,TGTGCCAGCAGTTCCTTGCGGGGCAGGCTCCAAGAGACCCAGTACTTC
14,TRBJ2-5,TRBV5-4,TRBD1,.,CASSPGQGQETQYF,TGTGCCAGCAGCCCTGGACAGGGCCAAGAGACCCAGTACTTC
17,TRBJ2-7,TRBV27,TRBD2,.,CASSPWTSGLGLYEQYF,TGTGCCAGCAGTCCCTGGACTAGCGGGCTTGGACTCTACGAGCAGTACTTC
15,TRBJ2-2,TRBV11-2,.,once,CASSLVAANTGELFF,TGTGCCAGCAGCTTAGTAGCGGCGAACACCGGGGAGCTGTTTTTT
15,TRBJ2-7,TRBV15,TRBD2,.,CATSRDLAGGREQYF,TGTGCCACCAGCAGAGATCTTGCGGGAGGGCGCGAGCAGTACTTC
11,TRBJ1-1,TRBV20-1,.,.,CSASQGTEAFF,TGCAGTGCCAGCCAGGGCACTGAAGCTTTCTTT
11,TRBJ1-1,TRBV28,.,.,CASNFNTEAFF,TGTGCCAGCAACTTCAACACTGAAGCTTTCTTT
15,TRBJ2-3,TRBV30,TRBD2,.,CAWPFLAGGPDTQYF,TGTGCCTGGCCCTTTTTAGCGGGAGGCCCAGATACGCAGTATTTT
14,TRBJ1-6,TRBV3-1/TRBV3-2,TRBD1,.,CASSLGTDNSPLHF,TGTGCCAGCAGCCTAGGGACAGATAATTCACCCCTCCACTTT
16,TRBJ1-5,TRBV19,.,once,CASSMESTGPKAPQHF,TGTGCCAGTAGTATGGAATCGACAGGCCCAAAGGCGCCCCAGCATTTT
15,TRBJ2-7,TRBV5-4,TRBD2,.,CASSLVTSGIYEQYF,TGTGCCAGCAGCTTGGTGACTAGCGGGATCTACGAGCAGTACTTC
15,TRBJ2-1,TRBV2,TRBD1,.,CASSERGQGYNEQFF,TGTGCCAGCAGTGAAAGGGGACAGGGCTACAATGAGCAGTTCTTC
14,TRBJ2-7,TRBV3-1/TRBV3-2,TRBD2,.,CASSQRETSYEQYF,TGTGCCAGCAGCCAGCGGGAGACCTCCTACGAGCAGTACTTC
15,TRBJ2-7,TRBV3-1/TRBV3-2,.,once,CASSQEAQSSYEQYF,TGTGCCAGCAGCCAAGAGGCCCAGTCCTCCTACGAGCAGTACTTC
16,TRBJ1-5,TRBV27,.,.,CASSLKPGEGNQPQHF,TGTGCCAGCAGTTTAAAACCGGGGGAAGGGAATCAGCCCCAGCATTTT
17,TRBJ2-7,TRBV5-1,TRBD2,.,CASSLPASGTQSYEQYF,TGCGCCAGCAGCTTGCCGGCTAGCGGGACCCAATCCTACGAGCAGTACTTC
17,TRBJ1-2,TRBV10-1,TRBD1,few,CASSEGSRDRNTYGYTF,TGCGCCAGCAGTGAGGGATCTCGGGACAGAAATACTTATGGCTACACCTTC
14,TRBJ2-3,TRBV5-1,.,once,CASTKGTGPDTQYF,TGCGCCAGCACCAAGGGCACAGGGCCGGATACGCAGTATTTT
17,TRBJ1-5,TRBV7-3,.,.,CASSLPRGLYVSQPQHF,TGTGCCAGCAGCTTACCCCGGGGTTTGTATGTGAGTCAGCCCCAGCATTTT
14,TRBJ1-6,TRBV5-1,TRBD1,few,CASSKGQDNSPLHF,TGCGCCAGCAGCAAGGGACAGGATAATTCACCCCTCCACTTT